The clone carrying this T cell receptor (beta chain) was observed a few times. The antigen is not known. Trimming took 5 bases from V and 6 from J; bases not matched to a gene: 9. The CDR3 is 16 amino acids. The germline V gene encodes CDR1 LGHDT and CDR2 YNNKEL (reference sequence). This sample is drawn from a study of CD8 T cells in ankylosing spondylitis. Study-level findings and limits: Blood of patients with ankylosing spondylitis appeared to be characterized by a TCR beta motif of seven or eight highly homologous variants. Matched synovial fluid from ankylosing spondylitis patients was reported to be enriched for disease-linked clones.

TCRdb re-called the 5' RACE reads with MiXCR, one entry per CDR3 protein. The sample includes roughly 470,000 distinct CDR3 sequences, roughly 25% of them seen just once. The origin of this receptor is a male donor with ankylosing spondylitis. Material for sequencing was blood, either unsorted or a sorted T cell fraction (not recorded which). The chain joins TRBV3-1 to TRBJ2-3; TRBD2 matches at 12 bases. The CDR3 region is CASSDRLAGESDTQYF. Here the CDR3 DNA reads TGTGCCAGCAGCGATCGACTAGCGGGAGAATCGGATACGCAGTATTTT.